These 29 T cell receptor beta chains share one sample of origin, sequenced in a study of T cell changes during pregnancy in multiple sclerosis. The repertoire was sequenced with immunoSEQ multiplex PCR; TCRdb's copy has only in-frame clones and lacks some. Of roughly 86,000 clones listed, around 92% are singletons. Source: peripheral blood, taken in the first trimester of pregnancy. These receptors all come from a female donor with multiple sclerosis, enrolled in a pregnancy study.

The chain links TRBV4-1 to TRBJ1-5; D might be TRBD1 (5 bases). The CDR3 covers 16 residues. Germline assignment: CDR1 MGHRA and CDR2 YSYEKL. Trimming took off 0 bases at V and 3 bases at J, with 12 bases between the two ends. CDR3 in amino acids: CASSQDGAAFNQPQHF. The CDR3 DNA reads TGCGCCAGCAGCCAAGATGGGGCGGCCTTCAATCAGCCCCAGCATTTT.

The gene calls are TRBV28 and TRBJ2-7; 7 positions agree with TRBD1. Germline V gene data show CDR1 as MDHEN and CDR2 as SYDVKM. J lost 1 base, V lost 5 bases, and 8 bases had no gene match. The CDR3 loop spans 15 amino acids. The CDR3 DNA is TGTGCCAGCAGTCTAAGGGGGCTCCGGTCCTACGAGCAGTACTTC. It yields the protein CASSLRGLRSYEQYF.

V is TRBV29-1 and J is TRBJ1-5; D possibly corresponds to TRBD1 (6 bases). The germline V gene has CDR1 SQVTM and CDR2 ANQGSEA. Trimming shortened V by 6 bases and J by 4 bases, and 10 bases separated the two germline ends. The CDR3 has 12 amino acids. CDR3 loop: CSVGQTNQPQHF. The CDR3 DNA reads as TGCAGCGTCGGACAGACAAATCAGCCCCAGCATTTT.

Remarks on this clone: In the same sample, other DNA sequences code for this CDR3. Here the CDR3 reads CSFTGPVSTDTQYF. CDR3 coding DNA: TGCAGCTTCACAGGGCCTGTTAGTACAGATACGCAGTATTTT. The chain joins TRBV29-1 to TRBJ2-3; a weak D match, TRBD1 (6 bases). V lost 8 bases and J 3 bases, leaving 18 bases between the germline ends. Germline assignment: CDR1 SQVTM and CDR2 ANQGSEA. This CDR3 comprises 14 residues.

V gene TRBV7-6 combines with J gene TRBJ2-1; D might be TRBD2 (6 bases). Looked up from germline, CDR1 is SGHVS and CDR2 is FNYEAQ. With 5 bases removed from V and 4 bases from J, the gap between germline ends came to 12 bases. The CDR3 length is 14 residues. CDR3: CASSLSGTYNEQFF. The CDR3 DNA sequence: TGTGCCAGCAGCCTTAGCGGAACTTACAATGAGCAGTTCTTC.

This chain uses TRBV7-2 with TRBJ2-7; 7 bases line up with TRBD2. The ends lost 2 bases at V and 5 bases at J; junction bases unmatched: 6. This CDR3 has 14 amino acids. The germline CDR1 and CDR2 sequences are SGHTA and FQGNSA. The CDR3 region is CASSLRLAAHEQYF. CDR3 nucleotide sequence: TGTGCCAGCAGCTTACGACTAGCCGCGCACGAGCAGTACTTC.

This chain joins TRBV28 and TRBJ2-7, with D perhaps matching TRBD2 (5 bases). Germline V lookup: CDR1 MDHEN, CDR2 SYDVKM. V dropped 7 bases and J dropped 2 bases, with 15 bases sitting between them. The CDR3 covers 14 residues. The CDR3 loop reads CASNRRSAAYEQYF. The CDR3 DNA sequence: TGTGCCAGCAACCGCCGATCAGCGGCCTACGAGCAGTACTTC. The variable domain in full, completed from reference TRBV28 and TRBJ2-7, reads DVKVTQSSRYLVKRTGEKVFLECVQDMDHENMFWYRQDPGLGLRLIYFSYDVKMKEKGDIPEGYSVSREKKERFSLILESASTNQTSMYLCASNRRSAAYEQYFGPGTRLTVT.

The chain couples TRBV6-1 to TRBJ1-5, with D possibly TRBD1 on 5 matching bases. Germline values: CDR1 MNHNS, CDR2 SASEGT. The V end lost 4 bases, the J end lost 1 base, and 20 bases lay between the germline ends. The CDR3 has 18 amino acids. The chain's CDR3 is CASSAVRLWSGSNQPQHF. The CDR3 bases are TGTGCCAGCAGTGCCGTACGCCTTTGGTCAGGGAGCAATCAGCCCCAGCATTTT.

The chain is built from TRBV28 and TRBJ2-7; D possibly corresponds to TRBD2 (5 bases). Trimming pared 7 bases from V and 3 bases from J, leaving 16 bases between. The CDR3 is 14 amino acids. Germline V lookup: CDR1 MDHEN, CDR2 SYDVKM. The chain's CDR3 is CASTEGGNHYEQYF. The CDR3 nucleotides read TGTGCCAGCACCGAGGGTGGTAATCACTACGAGCAGTACTTC.

V gene TRBV25-1 combines with J gene TRBJ2-7, with 7 nucleotides matching TRBD1. The V segment lost 11 bases and the J segment 3 bases; nucleotides outside the gene matches: 13. This CDR3 region has 14 residues. The germline V gene encodes CDR1 MGHDK and CDR2 SYGVNS. CDR3 sequence: CAGTRDRSFYEQYF. The CDR3 DNA sequence: TGTGCCGGGACCCGGGACAGATCTTTCTACGAGCAGTACTTC.

The chain joins TRBV7-2 to TRBJ2-3; TRBD2 matches at 8 bases. The V and J ends lost 1 base and 4 bases, in that order; junction bases with no gene match: 7. The germline CDR1 and CDR2 sequences are SGHTA and FQGNSA. This CDR3 is 16 amino acids long. The CDR3 is CASSLGGLGLPDTQYF. As DNA, the CDR3 is TGTGCCAGCAGCTTAGGGGGACTAGGGCTCCCAGATACGCAGTATTTT.

This chain uses TRBV5-6 with TRBJ2-3; weak D call: TRBD2 (6 bases). Deletions cut 5 bases from V and 2 bases from J, with 18 bases between. Per germline, CDR1 SGHDT and CDR2 YYEEEE. This CDR3 has 16 residues. CDR3 nucleotides: TGTGCCAGCAGTTCGCTCCGGGACTTGATCACAGATACGCAGTATTTT. Residues: CASSSLRDLITDTQYF.

This chain uses TRBV5-5 with TRBJ1-3; the D is unclear. Trimming left V 10 bases short and J 0 bases short, with 20 bases between. CDR1 SGHKS and CDR2 YYEKEE come from the germline V gene (reference sequence). The CDR3 runs to 16 residues. Written as DNA, the CDR3 is TGTGCCTACCAGCGGTTCCCGGCAAACTCTGGAAACACCATATATTTT. Amino acid sequence: CAYQRFPANSGNTIYF.

V gene TRBV19 combines with J gene TRBJ1-2; no reliable D call. The V gene lost 8 bases and the J gene lost 0 bases, with 16 bases spanning the gap. Per germline, CDR1 LNHDA and CDR2 SQIVND (reference sequence). The CDR3 consists of 15 residues. The CDR3 reads CASRATAVSNYGYTF. The CDR3 DNA is TGTGCCAGTCGCGCTACGGCGGTTTCTAACTATGGCTACACCTTC.

V gene TRBV6-1 combines with J gene TRBJ2-7, with 8 bases fitting TRBD2. V trimming: 4 bases; J trimming: 7 bases; junction bases outside the gene matches: 6. The CDR3 sequence is 13 residues long. CDR1 and CDR2 from the germline V gene are MNHNS and SASEGT. The CDR3 sequence: CASSVFSGKEQYF. For the CDR3, the DNA is TGTGCCAGCAGTGTTTTTAGCGGGAAGGAGCAGTACTTC.

Of note for this clone: At one of its ends the junction is not consistent with the germline gene, which may arise from a read error. The J gene is TRBJ2-7, the V gene TRBV2; TRBD2 matches at 11 bases. Germline CDR1 reads SNHLY; CDR2 reads FYNNEI. This CDR3 comprises 12 residues. The CDR3 nucleotides are TGTGCCAGCAGTGAGTCTAGCGGGAGGCCCCACTTC. It translates to CASSESSGRPHF.

The chain carries TRBV7-9 and TRBJ2-7; 9 bases align to TRBD2. This CDR3 is 14 amino acids long. CDR1 is SEHNR, CDR2 FQNEAQ, per germline (reference sequence). V shed 1 base and J 6 bases; nucleotides not matched to a gene: 4. As DNA, the CDR3 is TGTGCCAGCAGCTTAGTAGCGGGAGAGAGCGAGCAGTACTTC. This sequence encodes CASSLVAGESEQYF.

The chain uses TRBV10-3 and TRBJ2-2, with 7 bases identical to TRBD1. Germline-derived CDR1 and CDR2 are ENHRY and SYGVKD. With 6 bases clipped from V and 0 bases from J, the junction kept 4 bases outside the gene matches. The CDR3 contains 15 residues. Here the CDR3 reads CAIRGQLTNTGELFF. CDR3 nucleotides: TGTGCCATCAGGGGACAGTTAACGAACACCGGGGAGCTGTTTTTT.

The V and J genes are TRBV7-9 and TRBJ2-1; the match to TRBD2 covers 15 bases. This CDR3 region has 13 residues. Germline V lookup: CDR1 SEHNR, CDR2 FQNEAQ (reference sequence). The junction had 2 bases not matched to a gene; V was cut back by 8 bases and J by 9 bases. Here the CDR3 reads CASEGLAGGEQFF. In nucleotides, the CDR3 is TGTGCCAGCGAGGGACTAGCGGGAGGTGAGCAGTTCTTC.

V and J are TRBV4-3 and TRBJ2-7; 9 positions match TRBD2. This CDR3 comprises 16 residues. The J segment lost 3 bases and the V segment lost 0 bases, leaving 6 bases of the junction unmatched. Per germline, CDR1 LGHNA and CDR2 YSLEER. The CDR3 reads CASSQERSGSRYEQYF. The CDR3 DNA reads TGCGCCAGCAGCCAAGAACGTAGCGGGAGTCGCTACGAGCAGTACTTC.

The chain combines TRBV13 with TRBJ2-7; 9 bases are a match to TRBD1. The germline V gene encodes CDR1 PRHDT and CDR2 FYEKMQ (reference sequence). V trimming: 2 bases; J trimming: 3 bases; junction bases outside the gene matches: 8. The CDR3 is 16 amino acids. The CDR3 DNA sequence: TGTGCCAGCAGCTTATCACAGGGGGCGCCGTTCTACGAGCAGTACTTC. This encodes CASSLSQGAPFYEQYF.

The chain couples TRBV5-8 to TRBJ2-4; D is perhaps TRBD1 (6 bases). The germline CDR1 and CDR2 sequences are SGHTS and YDEGEE. The V gene lost 2 bases and the J gene lost 3 bases, with 12 bases spanning the gap. The CDR3 has 15 amino acids. The CDR3 sequence is CASSLGGWDKNIQYF. The CDR3 DNA reads as TGTGCCAGCAGCTTAGGGGGTTGGGACAAAAACATTCAGTACTTC.

The genes are TRBV10-3 and TRBJ2-5; D remains ambiguous. The CDR3 extends over 14 amino acids. Trimming removed 5 bases from V and 5 bases from J, with 15 bases in between. The V gene's germline CDR1 is ENHRY and CDR2 SYGVKD. In DNA form, the CDR3 reads TGTGCCATCAGTCCGTCGACGGCACAGGAGACCCAGTACTTC. It translates to CAISPSTAQETQYF.

This chain connects TRBV29-1 to TRBJ2-1, with 12 bases lining up with TRBD2. With 1 base clipped from V and 0 bases from J, the junction kept 4 bases outside the gene matches. The CDR3 runs to 17 residues. Looked up from germline, CDR1 is SQVTM and CDR2 is ANQGSEA. The CDR3, as DNA: TGCAGCGTTGAAGGGACTAGCGGGGTCAGCTCCTACAATGAGCAGTTCTTC. As protein: CSVEGTSGVSSYNEQFF.

The genes are TRBV18 and TRBJ2-7, with D tentatively TRBD2 (6 bases). Deletions cut 3 bases from V and 1 base from J, with 16 bases between. In germline, CDR1 is KGHSH, CDR2 LQKENI. CDR3 length: 16 residues. CDR3 protein: CASSPRPSGGSYEQYF. The DNA for the CDR3 is TGTGCCAGCTCACCGAGGCCCAGCGGAGGGTCCTACGAGCAGTACTTC.

J is TRBJ2-2 and V is TRBV19; D possibly corresponds to TRBD2 (5 bases). V lost 0 bases, J lost 6 bases, and 11 bases lay in between. Germline CDR1 reads LNHDA; CDR2 reads SQIVND (reference sequence). The CDR3 is made up of 15 amino acids. This chain's CDR3 is CASSIDRTSSGELFF. The CDR3 nucleotides are TGTGCCAGTAGTATAGATAGGACTTCCTCCGGGGAGCTGTTTTTT.

V gene TRBV28 combines with J gene TRBJ1-5; D not certain. Germline values: CDR1 MDHEN, CDR2 SYDVKM. The CDR3 sequence is 15 residues long. V lost 3 bases and J 3 bases, leaving 12 bases between the germline ends. The CDR3: CASSFLSGFNQPQHF. CDR3 nucleotides: TGTGCCAGCAGTTTTTTATCGGGATTCAATCAGCCCCAGCATTTT. Drawing the rest from reference TRBV28 and TRBJ1-5, the complete variable domain is DVKVTQSSRYLVKRTGEKVFLECVQDMDHENMFWYRQDPGLGLRLIYFSYDVKMKEKGDIPEGYSVSREKKERFSLILESASTNQTSMYLCASSFLSGFNQPQHFGDGTRLSIL.

This chain uses TRBV7-8 with TRBJ2-5; TRBD2 agrees at 9 bases. Trimming removed 6 bases from V and 4 bases from J; junction bases left unmatched: 9. CDR3 length: 15 residues. Germline V CDR1 and CDR2: SGHVS, FQNEAQ. CDR3: CASRSIGREGETQYF. The CDR3 DNA is TGTGCCAGCAGGTCAATTGGGCGGGAGGGAGAGACCCAGTACTTC.

The CDR3 spells CASSEAGPSYNEQFF. The CDR3 bases are TGTGCCAGCAGTGAAGCGGGGCCCTCCTACAATGAGCAGTTCTTC. The chain employs TRBV28 and TRBJ2-1; 7 bases agree with TRBD2. After removal of 5 bases from V and 0 bases from J, the junction contained 4 bases not matched to a gene. This CDR3 is built from 15 residues. CDR1 and CDR2 from the germline V gene are MDHEN and SYDVKM.